This entry features one TCR beta chain sequence. Its antigen remains unidentified. This record belongs to a study of shared clonotypes between healthy human individuals. Study-level results: Several donors held about 4.5% of naive CD4 clonotypes in common. Naive subsets tended to show greater estimated richness than memory subsets.

Sequencing was performed with immunoSEQ multiplex PCR; in TCRdb, only in-frame clones are kept and a portion is missing. Of more than 2 million clones listed, roughly 95% were seen once; the top ten hold 1.1%. In the naive CD8 group, cells lacked CD45RO and were positively selected for CCR7, so terminally differentiated effector memory CD45RA+ cells were left out. Every contributor of samples was a Caucasian grown-up residing in Nashville, Tennessee. V was clipped by 8 bases and J by 5 bases; unmatched bases: 7. Germline V gene lookup returns CDR1 MNHNS and CDR2 SASEGT. The CDR3 extends over 14 amino acids.

The TCR comes from a man between 18 and 35 years old in good health. Sequenced sample: naive CD8+ T cells sorted from blood. V usage is TRBV6-1 and J usage is TRBJ2-5; 11 positions match TRBD1. The CDR3 sequence is CASEGQGVLETQYF. The CDR3 DNA is TGTGCCAGCGAGGGACAGGGGGTATTGGAGACCCAGTACTTC.